This T cell receptor (beta chain) emerged from a study of blood T cells in healthy people across ages. Findings and limits, study-wide: In older individuals, TCR beta diversity per million T cells was lower, falling roughly linearly with age.

The CDR3 covers 13 residues. From germline, CDR1 is SNHLY and CDR2 FYNNEI. Trimming took off 6 bases at V and 8 bases at J, with 13 bases between the two ends. For every donor, a draw yielded around 10 milliliters of peripheral blood. A second PCR, run for roughly 7 to 12 cycles, used a sample-barcoded 5' primer plus a J-beta primer mix. TCRdb re-called the 5' RACE reads with MiXCR, one entry per CDR3 protein. The table records about 780,000 distinct CDR3 sequences, 25% to 30% of them present only once. Worth noting for this clonotype: The antigen is undetermined.

Separately, the same data were catalogued under a study of T cells of mothers and their children. That work contributes: Donation came from a few healthy Caucasian mothers together with their six children.

The sequencing input was blood. The origin of this receptor is a boy younger than 18 in good health. The rearrangement links TRBV2 to TRBJ1-4, with D hard to call. DNA of the CDR3: TGTGCCAGCAGGACGACGGAGAGCGAAAAACTGTTTTTT. It specifies CASRTTESEKLFF.